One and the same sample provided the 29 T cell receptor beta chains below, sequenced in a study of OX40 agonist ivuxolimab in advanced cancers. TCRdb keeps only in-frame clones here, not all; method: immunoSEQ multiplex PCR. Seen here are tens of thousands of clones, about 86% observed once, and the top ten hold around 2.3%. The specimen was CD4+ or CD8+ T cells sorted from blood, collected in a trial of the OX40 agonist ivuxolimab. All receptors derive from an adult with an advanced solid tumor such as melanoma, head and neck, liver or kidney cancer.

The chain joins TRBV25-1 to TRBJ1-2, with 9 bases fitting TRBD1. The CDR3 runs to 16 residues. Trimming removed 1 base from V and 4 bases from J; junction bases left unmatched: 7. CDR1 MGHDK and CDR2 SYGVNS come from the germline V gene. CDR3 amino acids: CASSESGTGPGYGYTF. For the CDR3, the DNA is TGTGCCAGCAGTGAATCCGGGACAGGGCCGGGCTATGGCTACACCTTC.

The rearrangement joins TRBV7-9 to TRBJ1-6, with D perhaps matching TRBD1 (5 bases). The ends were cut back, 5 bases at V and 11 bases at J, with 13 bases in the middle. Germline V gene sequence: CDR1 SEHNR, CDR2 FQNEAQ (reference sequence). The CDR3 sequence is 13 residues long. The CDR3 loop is CASSPAGGAPLHF. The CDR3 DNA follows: TGTGCCAGCAGCCCGGCGGGGGGAGCACCCCTCCACTTT.

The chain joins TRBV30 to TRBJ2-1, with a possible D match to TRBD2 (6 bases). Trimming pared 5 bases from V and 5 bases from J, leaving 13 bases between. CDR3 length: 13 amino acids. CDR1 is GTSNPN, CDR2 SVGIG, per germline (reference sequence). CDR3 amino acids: CAWGGGSHNEQFF. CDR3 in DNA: TGTGCCTGGGGTGGGGGGTCGCACAATGAGCAGTTCTTC.

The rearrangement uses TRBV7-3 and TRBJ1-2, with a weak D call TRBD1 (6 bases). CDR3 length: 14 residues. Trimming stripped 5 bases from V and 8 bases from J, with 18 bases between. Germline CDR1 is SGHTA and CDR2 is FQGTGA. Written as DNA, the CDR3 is TGTGCCAGCAGCGAAGCCACAGGGCTTGAAGGCTACACCTTC. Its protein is CASSEATGLEGYTF.

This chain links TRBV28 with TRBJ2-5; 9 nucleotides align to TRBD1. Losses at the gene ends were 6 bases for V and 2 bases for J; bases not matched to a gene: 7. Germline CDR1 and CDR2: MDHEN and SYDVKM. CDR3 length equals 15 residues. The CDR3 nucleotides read TGTGCCAGCAGCAGCAGTGGGACAGGGCAAGAGACCCAGTACTTC. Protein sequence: CASSSSGTGQETQYF.

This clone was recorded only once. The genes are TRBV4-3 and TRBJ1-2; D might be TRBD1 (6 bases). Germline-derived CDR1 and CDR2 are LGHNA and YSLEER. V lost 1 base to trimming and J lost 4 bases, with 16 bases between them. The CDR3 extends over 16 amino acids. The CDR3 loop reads CASSQASTGRSYGYTF. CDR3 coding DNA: TGCGCCAGCAGCCAAGCATCTACAGGGCGTAGCTATGGCTACACCTTC.

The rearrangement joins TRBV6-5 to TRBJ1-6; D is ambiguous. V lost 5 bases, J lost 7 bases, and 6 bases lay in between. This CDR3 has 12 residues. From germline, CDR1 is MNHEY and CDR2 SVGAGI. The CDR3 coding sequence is TGTGCCAGCAGTCGACCCAATTCACCCCTCCACTTT. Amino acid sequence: CASSRPNSPLHF.

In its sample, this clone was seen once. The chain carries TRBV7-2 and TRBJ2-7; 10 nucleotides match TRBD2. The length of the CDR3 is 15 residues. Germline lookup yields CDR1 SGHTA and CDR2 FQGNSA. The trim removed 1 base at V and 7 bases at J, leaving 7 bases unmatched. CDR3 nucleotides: TGTGCCAGCAGCTTAGTCCAGCGGGAGGGCCCGGAGCAGTACTTC. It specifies CASSLVQREGPEQYF.

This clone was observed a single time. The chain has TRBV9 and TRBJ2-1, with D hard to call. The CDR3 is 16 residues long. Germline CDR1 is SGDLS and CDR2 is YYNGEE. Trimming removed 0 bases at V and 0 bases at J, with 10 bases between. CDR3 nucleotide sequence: TGTGCCAGCAGCGTAGCGGTCAGAAGCTCCTACAATGAGCAGTTCTTC. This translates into CASSVAVRSSYNEQFF.

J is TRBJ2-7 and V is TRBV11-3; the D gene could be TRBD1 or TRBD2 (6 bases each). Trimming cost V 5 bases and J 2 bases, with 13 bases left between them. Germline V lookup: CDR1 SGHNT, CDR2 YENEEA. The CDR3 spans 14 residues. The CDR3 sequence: CASSQGGLAYEQYF. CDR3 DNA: TGTGCCAGCAGCCAAGGGGGGCTAGCCTACGAGCAGTACTTC. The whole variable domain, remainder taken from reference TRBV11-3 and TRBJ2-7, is EAGVVQSPRYKIIEKKQPVAFWCNPISGHNTLYWYLQNLGQGPELLIRYENEEAVDDSQLPKDRFSAERLKGVDSTLKIQPAELGDSAVYLCASSQGGLAYEQYFGPGTRLTVT.

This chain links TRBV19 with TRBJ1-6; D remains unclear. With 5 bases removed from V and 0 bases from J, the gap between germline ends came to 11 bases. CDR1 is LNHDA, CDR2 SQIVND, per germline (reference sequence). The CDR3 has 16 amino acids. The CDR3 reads CASSPETSSYNSPLHF. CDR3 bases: TGTGCCAGTAGTCCCGAGACCAGCTCCTATAATTCACCCCTCCACTTT.

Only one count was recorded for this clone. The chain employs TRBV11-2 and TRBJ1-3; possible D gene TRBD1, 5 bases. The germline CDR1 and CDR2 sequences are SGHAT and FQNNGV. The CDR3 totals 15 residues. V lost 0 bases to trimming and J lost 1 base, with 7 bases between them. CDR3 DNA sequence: TGTGCCAGCAGCTTAGAACCAGGGTCTGGAAACACCATATATTTT. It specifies CASSLEPGSGNTIYF.

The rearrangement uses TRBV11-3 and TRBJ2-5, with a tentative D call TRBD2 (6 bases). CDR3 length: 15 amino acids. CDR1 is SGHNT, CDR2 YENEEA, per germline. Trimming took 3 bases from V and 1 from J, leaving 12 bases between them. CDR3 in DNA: TGTGCCAGCAGCTTCTCTTTCGGGAGCCAAGAGACCCAGTACTTC. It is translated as CASSFSFGSQETQYF.

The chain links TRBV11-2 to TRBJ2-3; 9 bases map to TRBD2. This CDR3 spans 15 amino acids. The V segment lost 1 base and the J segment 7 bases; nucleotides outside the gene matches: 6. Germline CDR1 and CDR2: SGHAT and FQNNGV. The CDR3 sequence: CASSLGGSGRNTQYF. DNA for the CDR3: TGTGCCAGCAGCTTAGGAGGTAGCGGGAGAAATACGCAGTATTTT.

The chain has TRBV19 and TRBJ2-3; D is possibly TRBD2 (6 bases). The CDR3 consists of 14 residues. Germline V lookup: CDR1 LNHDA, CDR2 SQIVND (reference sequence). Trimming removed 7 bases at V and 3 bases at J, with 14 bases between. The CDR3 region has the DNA TGTGCCAGTAATTGGCGGGGCGGTACAGATACGCAGTATTTT. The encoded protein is CASNWRGGTDTQYF.

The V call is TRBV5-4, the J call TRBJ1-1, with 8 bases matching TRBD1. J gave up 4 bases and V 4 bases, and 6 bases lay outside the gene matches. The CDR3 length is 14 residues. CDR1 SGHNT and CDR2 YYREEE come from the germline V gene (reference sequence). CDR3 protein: CASSPGQGRTEAFF. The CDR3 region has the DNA TGTGCCAGCAGCCCCGGACAGGGTCGCACTGAAGCTTTCTTT.

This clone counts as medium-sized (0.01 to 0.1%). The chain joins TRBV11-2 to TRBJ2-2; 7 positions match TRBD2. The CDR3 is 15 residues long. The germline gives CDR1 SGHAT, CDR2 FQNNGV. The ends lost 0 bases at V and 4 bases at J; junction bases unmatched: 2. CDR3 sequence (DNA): TGTGCCAGCAGCTTAGAGTCGGGGGGCACCGGGGAGCTGTTTTTT. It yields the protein CASSLESGGTGELFF.

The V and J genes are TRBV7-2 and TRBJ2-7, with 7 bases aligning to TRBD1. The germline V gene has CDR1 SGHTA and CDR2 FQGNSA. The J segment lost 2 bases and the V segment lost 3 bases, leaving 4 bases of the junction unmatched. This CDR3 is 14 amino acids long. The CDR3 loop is CASSLGQMTYEQYF. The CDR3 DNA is TGTGCCAGCAGCTTGGGACAGATGACCTACGAGCAGTACTTC.

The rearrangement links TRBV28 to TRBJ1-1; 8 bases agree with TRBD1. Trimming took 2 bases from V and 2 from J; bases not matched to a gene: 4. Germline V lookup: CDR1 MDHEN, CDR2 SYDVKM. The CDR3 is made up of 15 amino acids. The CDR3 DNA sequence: TGTGCCAGCAGTTTAGGGGGGACAGGTAACACTGAAGCTTTCTTT. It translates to CASSLGGTGNTEAFF. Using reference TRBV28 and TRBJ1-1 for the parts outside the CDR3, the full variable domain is DVKVTQSSRYLVKRTGEKVFLECVQDMDHENMFWYRQDPGLGLRLIYFSYDVKMKEKGDIPEGYSVSREKKERFSLILESASTNQTSMYLCASSLGGTGNTEAFFGQGTRLTVV.

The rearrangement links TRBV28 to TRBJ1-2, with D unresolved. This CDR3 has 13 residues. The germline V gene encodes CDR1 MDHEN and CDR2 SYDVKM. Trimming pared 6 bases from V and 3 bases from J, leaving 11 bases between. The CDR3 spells CASRGDGYYGYTF. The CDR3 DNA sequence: TGTGCCAGCAGGGGAGACGGATACTATGGCTACACCTTC.

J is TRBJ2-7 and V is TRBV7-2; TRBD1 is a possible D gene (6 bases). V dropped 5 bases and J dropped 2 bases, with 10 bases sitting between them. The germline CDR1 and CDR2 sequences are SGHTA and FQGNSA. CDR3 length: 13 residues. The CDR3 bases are TGTGCCAGCAGCCTCAACAGGGCCTACGAGCAGTACTTC. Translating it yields CASSLNRAYEQYF.

The CDR3 nucleotides are TGTGCCAGCAGCCCCCTTTCCGGGACTAGTTTGGTCAATGAGCAGTTCTTC. Amino acids: CASSPLSGTSLVNEQFF. This chain connects TRBV2 to TRBJ2-1; TRBD2 agrees at 8 bases. Germline CDR1 SNHLY, CDR2 FYNNEI. This CDR3 has 17 amino acids. The V segment lost 6 bases and the J segment 6 bases; nucleotides outside the gene matches: 16.

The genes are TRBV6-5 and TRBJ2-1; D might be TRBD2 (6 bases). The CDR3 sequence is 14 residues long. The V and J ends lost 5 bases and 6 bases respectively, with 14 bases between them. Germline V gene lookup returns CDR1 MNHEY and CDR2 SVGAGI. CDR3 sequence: CASSTGGGFNEQFF. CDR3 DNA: TGTGCCAGCAGTACCGGGGGAGGCTTCAATGAGCAGTTCTTC.

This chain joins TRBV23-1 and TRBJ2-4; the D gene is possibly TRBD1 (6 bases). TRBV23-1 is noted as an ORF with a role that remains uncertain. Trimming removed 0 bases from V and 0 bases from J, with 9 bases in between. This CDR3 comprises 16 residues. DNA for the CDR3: TGCGCCAGCAGTCAATCTACAGGGTTAGCCAAAAACATTCAGTACTTC. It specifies CASSQSTGLAKNIQYF.

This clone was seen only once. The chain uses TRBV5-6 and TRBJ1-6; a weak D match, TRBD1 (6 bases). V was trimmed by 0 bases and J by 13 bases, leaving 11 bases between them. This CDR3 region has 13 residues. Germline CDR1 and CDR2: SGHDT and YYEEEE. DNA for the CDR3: TGTGCCAGCAGCTTGGGAAAAGGACAGCCCCTCCACTTT. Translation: CASSLGKGQPLHF.

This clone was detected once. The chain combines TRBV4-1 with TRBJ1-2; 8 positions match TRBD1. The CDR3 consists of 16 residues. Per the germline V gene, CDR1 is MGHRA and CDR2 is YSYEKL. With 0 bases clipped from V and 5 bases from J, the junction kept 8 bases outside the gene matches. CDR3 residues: CASSQDVTGGTYGYTF. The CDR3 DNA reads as TGCGCCAGCAGCCAAGATGTTACAGGGGGTACATATGGCTACACCTTC.

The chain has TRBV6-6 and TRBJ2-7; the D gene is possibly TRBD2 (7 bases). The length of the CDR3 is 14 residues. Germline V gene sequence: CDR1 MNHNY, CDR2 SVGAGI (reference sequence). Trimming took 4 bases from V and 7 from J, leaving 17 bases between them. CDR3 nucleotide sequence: TGTGCCAGCAGTTCCGGCGGGGGCCAAAGGGAGCAGTACTTC. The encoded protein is CASSSGGGQREQYF.

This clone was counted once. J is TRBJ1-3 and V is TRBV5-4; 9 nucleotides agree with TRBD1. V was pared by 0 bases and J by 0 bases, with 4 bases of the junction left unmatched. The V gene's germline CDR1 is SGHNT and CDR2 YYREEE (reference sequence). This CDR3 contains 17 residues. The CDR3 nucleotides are TGTGCCAGCAGCTTGGGGGACAGGGCCTCCTCTGGAAACACCATATATTTT. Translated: CASSLGDRASSGNTIYF.

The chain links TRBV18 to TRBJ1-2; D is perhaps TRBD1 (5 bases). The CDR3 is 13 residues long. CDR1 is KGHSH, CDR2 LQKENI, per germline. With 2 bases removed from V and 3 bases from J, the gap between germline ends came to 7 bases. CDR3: CASSPRGDYGYTF. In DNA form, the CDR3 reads TGTGCCAGCTCACCAAGAGGGGACTATGGCTACACCTTC.